This T cell receptor beta chain stems from a study of shared clonotypes between healthy human individuals. Profiling relied on immunoSEQ multiplex PCR, and the TCRdb table lists in-frame clones only, not all of them. The table shows about 2 million clones, with over 85% occurring only once. CDR1 and CDR2 (germline): LGHNA, YSLEER. This CDR3 is 16 amino acids long. V was shortened by 0 bases and J by 4 bases, with 15 bases between the two germline ends. The source material was naive CD4+ T cells sorted from blood. The subset: CD45RA+ positively selected. The V and J genes are TRBV4-3 and TRBJ2-5; tentatively, D is TRBD1 or TRBD2 (6 bases each). The TCR was taken from a man younger than 35 in good health. The DNA of the CDR3 is TGCGCCAGCAGCCAAGAATGGGGCTGGGGGGCAGAGACCCAGTACTTC. It codes for CASSQEWGWGAETQYF.